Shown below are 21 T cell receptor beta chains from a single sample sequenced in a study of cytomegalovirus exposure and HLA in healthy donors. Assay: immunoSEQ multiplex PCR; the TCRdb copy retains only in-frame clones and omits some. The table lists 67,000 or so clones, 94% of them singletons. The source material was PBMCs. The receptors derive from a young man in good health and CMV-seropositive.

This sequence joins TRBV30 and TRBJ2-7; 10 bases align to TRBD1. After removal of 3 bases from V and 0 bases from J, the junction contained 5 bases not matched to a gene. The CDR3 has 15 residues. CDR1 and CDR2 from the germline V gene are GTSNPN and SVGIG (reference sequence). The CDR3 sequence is CAWRLGQGTSYEQYF. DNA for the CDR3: TGTGCCTGGAGGTTGGGACAGGGGACCTCCTACGAGCAGTACTTC.

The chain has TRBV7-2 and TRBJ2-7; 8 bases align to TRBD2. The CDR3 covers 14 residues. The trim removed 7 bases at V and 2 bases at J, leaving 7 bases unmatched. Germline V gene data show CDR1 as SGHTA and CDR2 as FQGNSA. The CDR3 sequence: CASTRAGGPYEQYF. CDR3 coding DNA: TGTGCCAGCACCCGGGCGGGAGGACCCTACGAGCAGTACTTC. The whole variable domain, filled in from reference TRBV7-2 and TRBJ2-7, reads GAGVSQSPSNKVTEKGKDVELRCDPISGHTALYWYRQSLGQGLEFLIYFQGNSAPDKSGLPSDRFSAERTGGSVSTLTIQRTQQEDSAVYLCASTRAGGPYEQYFGPGTRLTVT.

CDR3 DNA sequence: TGTGCCAGCTCACCAGTCCTTTTAGTCCACAGCTTCACCGGGGAGCTGTTTTTT. Translated, it gives CASSPVLLVHSFTGELFF. This chain uses TRBV18 with TRBJ2-2; no reliable D call. V was clipped by 2 bases and J by 4 bases, with 20 bases between them. From germline, CDR1 is KGHSH and CDR2 LQKENI. The CDR3 spans 18 residues. Full variable domain (remainder filled in from reference TRBV18 and TRBJ2-2): NAGVMQNPRHLVRRRGQEARLRCSPMKGHSHVYWYRQLPEEGLKFMVYLQKENIIDESGMPKERFSAEFPKEGPSILRIQQVVRGDSAAYFCASSPVLLVHSFTGELFFGEGSRLTVL.

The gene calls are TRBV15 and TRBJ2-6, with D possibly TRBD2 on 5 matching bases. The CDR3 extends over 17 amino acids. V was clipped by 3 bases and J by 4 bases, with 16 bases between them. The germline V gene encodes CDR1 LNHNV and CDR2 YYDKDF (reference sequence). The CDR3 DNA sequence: TGTGCCACCAGCAGTCTCATTGAGGGTAACGGGGCCAACGTCCTGACTTTC. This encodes CATSSLIEGNGANVLTF. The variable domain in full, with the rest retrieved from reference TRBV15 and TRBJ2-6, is DAMVIQNPRYQVTQFGKPVTLSCSQTLNHNVMYWYQQKSSQAPKLLFHYYDKDFNNEADTPDNFQSRRPNTSFCFLDIRSPGLGDTAMYLCATSSLIEGNGANVLTFGAGSRLTVL.

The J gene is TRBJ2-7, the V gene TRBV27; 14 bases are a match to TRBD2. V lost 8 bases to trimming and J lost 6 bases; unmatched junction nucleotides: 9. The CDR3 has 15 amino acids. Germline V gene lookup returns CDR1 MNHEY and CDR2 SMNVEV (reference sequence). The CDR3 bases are TGTGCCAGCGCCCGACTAGCGGGAGGGGTGGGCGAGCAGTACTTC. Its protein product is CASARLAGGVGEQYF.

For the CDR3, the DNA is TGCGCCAGCAAAAGGACTAGCGGCTCGACTGGCACAGATACGCAGTATTTT. Translation: CASKRTSGSTGTDTQYF. The rearrangement uses TRBV5-1 and TRBJ2-3, with 10 bases that match TRBD2. This CDR3 has 17 amino acids. Germline-derived CDR1 and CDR2 are SGHRS and YFSETQ. Germline trimming cut 6 bases from V and 1 base from J; bases unmatched to any gene: 11. The variable domain in full, completed from reference TRBV5-1 and TRBJ2-3, reads KAGVTQTPRYLIKTRGQQVTLSCSPISGHRSVSWYQQTPGQGLQFLFEYFSETQRNKGNFPGRFSGRQFSNSRSEMNVSTLELGDSALYLCASKRTSGSTGTDTQYFGPGTRLTVL.

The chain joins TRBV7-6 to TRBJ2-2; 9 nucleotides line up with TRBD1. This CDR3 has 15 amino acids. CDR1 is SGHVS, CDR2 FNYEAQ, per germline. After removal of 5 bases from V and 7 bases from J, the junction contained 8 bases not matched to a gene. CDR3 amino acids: CASSAYRGRVGELFF. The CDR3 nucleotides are TGTGCCAGCAGCGCCTACAGGGGGCGGGTCGGGGAGCTGTTTTTT.

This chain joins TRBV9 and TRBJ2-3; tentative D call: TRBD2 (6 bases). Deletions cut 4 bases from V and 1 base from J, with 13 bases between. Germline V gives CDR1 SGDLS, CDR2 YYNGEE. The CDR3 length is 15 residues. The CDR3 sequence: CASSSLTRGTDTQYF. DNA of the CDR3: TGTGCCAGCAGCTCCCTGACTAGGGGCACAGATACGCAGTATTTT.

The CDR3 region has the DNA TGTGCCAGCAGCTGGGGCCAACCCGGAGAGACCCAGTACTTC. Translated, it gives CASSWGQPGETQYF. The chain joins TRBV5-6 to TRBJ2-5, with D perhaps TRBD1 (5 bases). The V gene's germline CDR1 is SGHDT and CDR2 YYEEEE. Trimming took off 3 bases at V and 4 bases at J, with 13 bases between the two ends. CDR3 length equals 14 residues.

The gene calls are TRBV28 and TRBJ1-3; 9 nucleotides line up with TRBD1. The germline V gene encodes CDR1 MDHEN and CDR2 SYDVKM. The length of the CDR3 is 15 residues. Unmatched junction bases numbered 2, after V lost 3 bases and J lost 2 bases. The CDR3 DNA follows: TGTGCCAGCAGTTTGGGGACAGGGACTGGAAACACCATATATTTT. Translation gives CASSLGTGTGNTIYF.

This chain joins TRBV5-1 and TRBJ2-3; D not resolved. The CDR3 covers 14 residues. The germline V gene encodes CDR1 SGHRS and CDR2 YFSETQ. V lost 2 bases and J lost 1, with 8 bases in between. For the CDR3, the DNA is TGCGCCAGCAGCTTCCGTGTCGGCACAGATACGCAGTATTTT. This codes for CASSFRVGTDTQYF. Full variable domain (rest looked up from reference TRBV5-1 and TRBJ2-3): KAGVTQTPRYLIKTRGQQVTLSCSPISGHRSVSWYQQTPGQGLQFLFEYFSETQRNKGNFPGRFSGRQFSNSRSEMNVSTLELGDSALYLCASSFRVGTDTQYFGPGTRLTVL.

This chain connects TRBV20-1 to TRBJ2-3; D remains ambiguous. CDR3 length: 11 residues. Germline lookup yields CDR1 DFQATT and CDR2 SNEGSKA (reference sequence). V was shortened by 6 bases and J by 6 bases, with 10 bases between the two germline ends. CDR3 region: CSALEVDTQYF. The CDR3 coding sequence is TGCAGTGCGCTCGAGGTGGATACGCAGTATTTT.

CDR3 bases: TGCGCCAGCAGCCAGGGTACTAGCGGGAGTTTTAATGAGCAGTTCTTC. This codes for CASSQGTSGSFNEQFF. This chain joins TRBV4-1 and TRBJ2-1, with 11 positions matching TRBD2. The CDR3 length is 16 residues. V dropped 3 bases and J dropped 7; count of bases not matched to a gene: 8. CDR1 is MGHRA, CDR2 YSYEKL, per germline.

CDR3 DNA: TGTGCCAGCAGCCCGCCCCTACAGGGGGCCCATGGCTACACCTTC. Its translation is CASSPPLQGAHGYTF. The chain combines TRBV5-4 with TRBJ1-2, with 9 bases aligning to TRBD1. Germline V CDR1 and CDR2: SGHNT, YYREEE (reference sequence). CDR3 length: 15 residues. V dropped 4 bases and J dropped 6; count of bases not matched to a gene: 10.

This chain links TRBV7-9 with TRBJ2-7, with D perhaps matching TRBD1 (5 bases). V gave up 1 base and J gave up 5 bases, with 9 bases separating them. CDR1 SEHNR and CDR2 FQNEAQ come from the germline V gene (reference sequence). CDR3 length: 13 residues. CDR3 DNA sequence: TGTGCCAGCAGCTTAGAAGGGGTCAACGAGCAGTACTTC. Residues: CASSLEGVNEQYF.

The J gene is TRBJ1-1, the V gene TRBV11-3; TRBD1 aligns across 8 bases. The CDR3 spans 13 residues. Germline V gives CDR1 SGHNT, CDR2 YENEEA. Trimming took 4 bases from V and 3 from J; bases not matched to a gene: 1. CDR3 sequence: CASSWDRYTEAFF. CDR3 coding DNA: TGTGCCAGCAGCTGGGACAGGTACACTGAAGCTTTCTTT.

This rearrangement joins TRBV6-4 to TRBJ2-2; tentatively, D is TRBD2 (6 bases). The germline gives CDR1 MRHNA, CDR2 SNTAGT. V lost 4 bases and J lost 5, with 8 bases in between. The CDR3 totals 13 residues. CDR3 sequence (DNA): TGTGCCAGCAGTGTCCGGGGGACCGGGGAGCTGTTTTTT. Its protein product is CASSVRGTGELFF.

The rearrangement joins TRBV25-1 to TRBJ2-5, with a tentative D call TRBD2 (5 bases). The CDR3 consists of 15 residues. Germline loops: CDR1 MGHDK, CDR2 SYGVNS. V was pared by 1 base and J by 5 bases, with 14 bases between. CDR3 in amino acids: CASSEFGGERETQYF. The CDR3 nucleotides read TGTGCCAGCAGTGAATTCGGCGGAGAGCGGGAGACCCAGTACTTC.

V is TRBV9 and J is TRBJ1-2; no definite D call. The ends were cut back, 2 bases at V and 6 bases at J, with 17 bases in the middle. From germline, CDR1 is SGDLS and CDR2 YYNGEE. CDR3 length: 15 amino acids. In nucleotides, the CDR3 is TGTGCCAGCAGCGTTGGTTGGAGGGAATTGGATGGCTACACCTTC. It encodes CASSVGWRELDGYTF.

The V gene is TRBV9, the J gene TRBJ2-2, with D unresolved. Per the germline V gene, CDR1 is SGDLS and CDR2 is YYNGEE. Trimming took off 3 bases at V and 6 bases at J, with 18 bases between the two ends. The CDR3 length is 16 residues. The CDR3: CASSGGLSHGSGELFF. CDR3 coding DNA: TGTGCCAGCAGCGGCGGTCTCTCCCACGGTTCCGGGGAGCTGTTTTTT.

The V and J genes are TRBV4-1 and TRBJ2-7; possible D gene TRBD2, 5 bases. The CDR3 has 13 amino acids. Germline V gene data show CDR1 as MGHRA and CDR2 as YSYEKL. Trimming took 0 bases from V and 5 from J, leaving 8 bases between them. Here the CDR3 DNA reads TGCGCCAGCAGCCAAGAGAGGGCTAACGAGCAGTACTTC. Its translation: CASSQERANEQYF.